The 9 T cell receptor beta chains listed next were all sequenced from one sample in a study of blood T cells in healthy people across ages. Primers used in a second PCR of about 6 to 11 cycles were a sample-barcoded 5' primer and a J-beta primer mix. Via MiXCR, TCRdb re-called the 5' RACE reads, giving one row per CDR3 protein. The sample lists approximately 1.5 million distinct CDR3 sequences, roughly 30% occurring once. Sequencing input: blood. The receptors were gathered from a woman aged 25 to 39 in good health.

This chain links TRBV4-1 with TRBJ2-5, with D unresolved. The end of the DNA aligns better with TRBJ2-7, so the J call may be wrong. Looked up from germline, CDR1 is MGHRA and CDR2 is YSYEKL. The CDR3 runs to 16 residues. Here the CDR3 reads CASSSQDPGTLYEQYF. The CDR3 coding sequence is TGCGCCAGCAGCTCACAAGACCCCGGAACACTCTACGAGCAGTACTTC.

CDR3 nucleotide sequence: TGTGCCAGCAGCCACCTAGCGGGAGGATACCGACAAGAGACCCAGTACTTC. Residues: CASSHLAGGYRQETQYF. V gene TRBV3-1 combines with J gene TRBJ2-5; 11 nucleotides align to TRBD2. The CDR3 has 17 residues. Germline loops: CDR1 LGHDT, CDR2 YNNKEL (reference sequence). Trimming cost V 3 bases and J 2 bases; bases outside gene matches: 8.

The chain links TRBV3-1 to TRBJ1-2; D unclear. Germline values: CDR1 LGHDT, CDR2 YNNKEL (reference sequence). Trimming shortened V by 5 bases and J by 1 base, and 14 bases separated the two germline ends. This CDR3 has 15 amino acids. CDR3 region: CASSSTFTNNYGYTF. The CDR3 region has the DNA TGTGCCAGCAGCTCTACGTTCACGAATAACTATGGCTACACCTTC.

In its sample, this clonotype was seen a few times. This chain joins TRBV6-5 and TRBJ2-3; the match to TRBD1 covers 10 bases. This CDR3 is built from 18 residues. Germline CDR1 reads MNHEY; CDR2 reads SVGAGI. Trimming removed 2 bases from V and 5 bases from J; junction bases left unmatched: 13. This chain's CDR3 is CASSYTSRGQGEGDTQYF. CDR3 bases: TGTGCCAGCAGTTACACCTCCCGAGGACAGGGGGAAGGAGATACGCAGTATTTT.

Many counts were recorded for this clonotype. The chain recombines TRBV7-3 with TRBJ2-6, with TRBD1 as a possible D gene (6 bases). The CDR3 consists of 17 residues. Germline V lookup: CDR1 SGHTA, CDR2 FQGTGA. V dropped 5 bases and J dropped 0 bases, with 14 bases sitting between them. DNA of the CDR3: TGTGCCAGCAGCCTGACAGGTCCCTTCTCTGGGGCCAACGTCCTGACTTTC. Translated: CASSLTGPFSGANVLTF. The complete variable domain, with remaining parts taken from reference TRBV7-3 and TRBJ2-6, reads GAGVSQTPSNKVTEKGKYVELRCDPISGHTALYWYRQSLGQGPEFLIYFQGTGAADDSGLPNDRFFAVRPEGSVSTLKIQRTERGDSAVYLCASSLTGPFSGANVLTFGAGSRLTVL.

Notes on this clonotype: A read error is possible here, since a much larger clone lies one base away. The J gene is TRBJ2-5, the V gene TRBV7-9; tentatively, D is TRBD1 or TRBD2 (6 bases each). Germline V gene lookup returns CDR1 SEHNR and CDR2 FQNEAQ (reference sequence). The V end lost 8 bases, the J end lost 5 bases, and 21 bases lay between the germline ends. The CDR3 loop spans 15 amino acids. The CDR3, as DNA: TGTGCCAGCTCTTGGGGGGCGAATTCTTTCGAGACCCAGTACTTC. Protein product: CASSWGANSFETQYF.

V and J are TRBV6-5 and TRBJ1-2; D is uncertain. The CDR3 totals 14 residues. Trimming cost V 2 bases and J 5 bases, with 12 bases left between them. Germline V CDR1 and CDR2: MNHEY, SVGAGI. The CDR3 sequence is CASSYGLFQYGYTF. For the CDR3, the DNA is TGTGCCAGCAGTTACGGCCTGTTCCAATATGGCTACACCTTC.

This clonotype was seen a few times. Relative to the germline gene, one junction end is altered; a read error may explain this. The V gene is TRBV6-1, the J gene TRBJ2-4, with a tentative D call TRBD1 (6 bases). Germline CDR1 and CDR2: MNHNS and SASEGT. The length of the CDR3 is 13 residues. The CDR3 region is CARVGAAQNIQYF. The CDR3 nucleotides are TGTGCCAGAGTGGGGGCAGCCCAAAACATTCAGTACTTC.

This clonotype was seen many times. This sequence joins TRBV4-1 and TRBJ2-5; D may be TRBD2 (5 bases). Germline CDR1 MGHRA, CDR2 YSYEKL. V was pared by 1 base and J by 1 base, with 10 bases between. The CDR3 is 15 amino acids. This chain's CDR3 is CASSQVGLPQETQYF. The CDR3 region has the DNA TGCGCCAGCAGCCAAGTAGGACTGCCCCAAGAGACCCAGTACTTC.